This entry lists 21 T cell receptor beta chains sequenced from one sample in a study of blood T cell repertoires in COVID-19. Sequencing used immunoSEQ multiplex PCR; TCRdb keeps in-frame clones, though not all of them. This table has under 12,000 clones, 80% to 90% appearing once. Sequencing was done on a sample of peripheral blood. All receptors derive from a human donor in a cohort sampled during active COVID-19.

The chain combines TRBV7-3 with TRBJ2-7; weak D call: TRBD2 (6 bases). This CDR3 contains 14 residues. Trimming took off 5 bases at V and 5 bases at J, with 16 bases between the two ends. Germline CDR1 and CDR2: SGHTA and FQGTGA. Written as DNA, the CDR3 is TGTGCCAGCAGCCCCCGGGGACTCAGCCACGAGCAGTACTTC. Its translation is CASSPRGLSHEQYF.

This chain uses TRBV5-1 with TRBJ1-2; D is unresolved. Germline CDR1 SGHRS, CDR2 YFSETQ. V lost 0 bases, J lost 0 bases, and 6 bases lay in between. The CDR3 runs to 14 residues. The CDR3 coding sequence is TGCGCCAGCAGCTTGGCCCGGTCTAACTATGGCTACACCTTC. Translation: CASSLARSNYGYTF.

V usage is TRBV5-1 and J usage is TRBJ2-1; D might be TRBD1 (6 bases). The germline gives CDR1 SGHRS, CDR2 YFSETQ. The V end lost 1 base, the J end lost 5 bases, and 13 bases lay between the germline ends. CDR3 size: 15 residues. The CDR3 region has the DNA TGCGCCAGCAGCTTGCAACTAACAGGGAACAATGAGCAGTTCTTC. This gives the protein CASSLQLTGNNEQFF.

The CDR3, as DNA: TGTGCCAGCAGCACAGGACTAGCGGAGACCCAGTACTTC. Its protein is CASSTGLAETQYF. V is TRBV5-6 and J is TRBJ2-5; 9 nucleotides match TRBD2. Germline V gene sequence: CDR1 SGHDT, CDR2 YYEEEE. V lost 4 bases, J lost 5 bases, and 3 bases stayed unmatched. CDR3 length: 13 residues. Full variable domain (missing parts from reference TRBV5-6 and TRBJ2-5): DAGVTQSPTHLIKTRGQQVTLRCSPKSGHDTVSWYQQALGQGPQFIFQYYEEEERQRGNFPDRFSGHQFPNYSSELNVNALLLGDSALYLCASSTGLAETQYFGPGTRLLVL.

The chain recombines TRBV5-4 with TRBJ2-3; 7 nucleotides align to TRBD2. The J segment lost 5 bases and the V segment lost 1 base, leaving 4 bases of the junction unmatched. Germline V gene lookup returns CDR1 SGHNT and CDR2 YYREEE (reference sequence). The CDR3 loop spans 14 amino acids. The CDR3 DNA sequence: TGTGCCAGCAGCTTGCGGGGGGTTCAAGATACGCAGTATTTT. This codes for CASSLRGVQDTQYF.

The chain combines TRBV10-2 with TRBJ2-3, with 7 bases lining up with TRBD2. CDR3 size: 14 residues. The germline CDR1 and CDR2 sequences are WSHSY and SAAADI. The ends lost 8 bases at V and 2 bases at J; junction bases unmatched: 7. CDR3 sequence: CASGFSGFTDTQYF. The CDR3 DNA sequence: TGCGCCAGCGGTTTTAGCGGGTTCACAGATACGCAGTATTTT.

With respect to this clone: The junction shows a germline mismatch at one end, possibly a read error. V and J are TRBV5-1 and TRBJ2-7; tentative D call: TRBD2 (5 bases). This CDR3 has 15 residues. Germline CDR1 reads SGHRS; CDR2 reads YFSETQ. DNA of the CDR3: TGCGCCAGCAGCCCTAGACCCGACTCGAGGGCCGCAATACTCTTC. Translated: CASSPRPDSRAAILF.

The rearrangement joins TRBV10-3 to TRBJ2-2; D is perhaps TRBD1 (5 bases). V lost 4 bases to trimming and J lost 1 base, with 13 bases between them. The germline gives CDR1 ENHRY, CDR2 SYGVKD. The CDR3 is made up of 16 amino acids. DNA of the CDR3: TGTGCCATCAGTGCAGGTTTAGGGGTGAACACCGGGGAGCTGTTTTTT. Translation gives CAISAGLGVNTGELFF.

This clone showed up just once. The rearrangement links TRBV3-1 (or the pseudogene TRBV3-2) to TRBJ2-7, with TRBD2 matching over 9 bases. This CDR3 region has 16 residues. The junction had 4 bases not matched to a gene; V was cut back by 0 bases and J by 1 base. The germline CDR1 and CDR2 sequences are LGHDT and YNNKEL (reference sequence). This CDR3 reads CASSQETSGPSYEQYF. The CDR3, as DNA: TGTGCCAGCAGCCAAGAAACTAGCGGGCCTTCCTACGAGCAGTACTTC.

The CDR3 nucleotides are TGCGCCAGCAGCTTGGATCTCGGTGCGGGAGCCGTCTACAATGAGCAGTTCTTC. Residues: CASSLDLGAGAVYNEQFF. This chain uses TRBV5-1 with TRBJ2-1, with TRBD2 identical over 7 bases. Germline trimming cut 0 bases from V and 3 bases from J; bases unmatched to any gene: 12. This CDR3 has 18 amino acids. Looked up from germline, CDR1 is SGHRS and CDR2 is YFSETQ.

The rearrangement joins TRBV2 to TRBJ2-7; 8 nucleotides align to TRBD1. Losses at the gene ends were 4 bases for V and 2 bases for J; bases not matched to a gene: 1. Per germline, CDR1 SNHLY and CDR2 FYNNEI. The CDR3 extends over 13 amino acids. The CDR3 DNA is TGTGCCAGCAGTGGGACAGGGACCTACGAGCAGTACTTC. Translation gives CASSGTGTYEQYF.

The chain is built from TRBV27 and TRBJ2-5; a possible D gene is TRBD2 (6 bases). The germline CDR1 and CDR2 sequences are MNHEY and SMNVEV (reference sequence). V lost 1 base, J lost 2 bases, and 11 bases lay in between. The CDR3 is 15 residues long. CDR3 nucleotides: TGTGCCAGCAGTTTATGGCCTGGAGGGCAAGAGACCCAGTACTTC. Protein: CASSLWPGGQETQYF.

V is TRBV5-4 and J is TRBJ2-1, with D maybe TRBD2 (6 bases). Germline CDR1 is SGHNT and CDR2 is YYREEE (reference sequence). V was clipped by 0 bases and J by 8 bases, with 9 bases between them. The CDR3 runs to 13 residues. The CDR3 here is CASSLVASDEQFF. For the CDR3, the DNA is TGTGCCAGCAGCTTGGTAGCTAGCGATGAGCAGTTCTTC.

The rearrangement joins TRBV4-2 to TRBJ1-4; 8 nucleotides match TRBD1. The V and J ends lost 3 bases and 4 bases, in that order; junction bases with no gene match: 1. CDR3 length: 14 amino acids. Germline V gives CDR1 LGHNA, CDR2 YNFKEQ. This CDR3 is CASSQGQVNEKLFF. The CDR3 nucleotides are TGTGCCAGCAGCCAGGGACAGGTTAATGAAAAACTGTTTTTT.

The chain links TRBV4-2 to TRBJ2-5; the match to TRBD2 covers 8 bases. The J segment lost 4 bases and the V segment lost 3 bases, leaving 10 bases of the junction unmatched. Germline loops: CDR1 LGHNA, CDR2 YNFKEQ. This CDR3 has 16 amino acids. CDR3 region: CASSQTTSGGGETQYF. The CDR3 nucleotides are TGTGCCAGCAGCCAGACCACTAGCGGAGGGGGAGAGACCCAGTACTTC.

The V and J genes are TRBV6-5 and TRBJ2-5, with TRBD2 as a possible D gene (5 bases). The CDR3 runs to 12 residues. Germline assignment: CDR1 MNHEY and CDR2 SVGAGI. V lost 8 bases and J 8 bases, leaving 15 bases between the germline ends. The DNA of the CDR3 is TGTGCCAGCGGTTCAATCCGGGGAACCCAGTACTTC. As protein: CASGSIRGTQYF.

The rearrangement joins TRBV11-2 to TRBJ2-2; D is possibly TRBD2 (5 bases). The V end lost 1 base, the J end lost 4 bases, and 7 bases lay between the germline ends. This CDR3 contains 14 residues. The germline V gene encodes CDR1 SGHAT and CDR2 FQNNGV. CDR3 nucleotides: TGTGCCAGCAGCTTAGTTCGGGGCACCGGGGAGCTGTTTTTT. As protein: CASSLVRGTGELFF. The full variable domain, in which reference TRBV11-2 and TRBJ2-2 provide the parts outside the CDR3, is EAGVAQSPRYKIIEKRQSVAFWCNPISGHATLYWYQQILGQGPKLLIQFQNNGVVDDSQLPKDRFSAERLKGVDSTLKIQPAKLEDSAVYLCASSLVRGTGELFFGEGSRLTVL.

V is TRBV5-1 and J is TRBJ1-6, with 9 bases that match TRBD1. Germline V gives CDR1 SGHRS, CDR2 YFSETQ. The CDR3 is 14 amino acids. Trimming at V came to 4 bases and at J to 9 bases, leaving 5 bases not matched to a gene. CDR3 DNA: TGCGCCAGCAGCCCGGGACAGGGCAGTTCACCCCTCCACTTT. It is translated as CASSPGQGSSPLHF.

The V gene is TRBV9, the J gene TRBJ2-1; 9 bases fit TRBD2. The CDR3 sequence is 14 residues long. The germline V gene has CDR1 SGDLS and CDR2 YYNGEE. The V and J ends lost 0 bases and 5 bases, in that order; junction bases with no gene match: 0. CDR3 bases: TGTGCCAGCAGCGTAGGCGGGGGGGACAATGAGCAGTTCTTC. Translated: CASSVGGGDNEQFF.

J is TRBJ1-3 and V is TRBV9; D call uncertain. The CDR3 consists of 14 residues. CDR1 SGDLS and CDR2 YYNGEE come from the germline V gene. Trimming shortened V by 4 bases and J by 4 bases, and 12 bases separated the two germline ends. The CDR3 DNA is TGTGCCAGCAGCCCAGGACTTGGAGGAAACACCATATATTTT. Protein sequence: CASSPGLGGNTIYF.

The chain has TRBV7-6 and TRBJ2-2; 8 bases match TRBD1. Trimming removed 5 bases from V and 1 base from J; junction bases left unmatched: 9. CDR3 length: 17 residues. Germline V gene data show CDR1 as SGHVS and CDR2 as FNYEAQ. The CDR3 protein is CASSERRTGMNTGELFF. CDR3 DNA sequence: TGTGCCAGCAGCGAGAGGAGGACAGGGATGAACACCGGGGAGCTGTTTTTT.